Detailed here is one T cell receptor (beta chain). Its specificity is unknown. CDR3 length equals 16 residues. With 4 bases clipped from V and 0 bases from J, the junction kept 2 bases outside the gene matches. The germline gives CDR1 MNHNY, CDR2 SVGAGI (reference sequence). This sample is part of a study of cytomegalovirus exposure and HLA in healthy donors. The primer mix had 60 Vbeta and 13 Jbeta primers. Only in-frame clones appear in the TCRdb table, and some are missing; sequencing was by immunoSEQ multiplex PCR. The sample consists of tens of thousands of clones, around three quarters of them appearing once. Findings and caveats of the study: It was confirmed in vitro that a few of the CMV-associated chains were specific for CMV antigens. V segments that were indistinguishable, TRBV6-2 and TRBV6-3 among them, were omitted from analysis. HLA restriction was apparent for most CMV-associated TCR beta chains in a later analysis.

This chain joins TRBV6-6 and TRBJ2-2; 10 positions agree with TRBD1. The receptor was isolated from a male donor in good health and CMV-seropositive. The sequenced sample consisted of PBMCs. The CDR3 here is CASSFGQGANTGELFF. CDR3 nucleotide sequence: TGTGCCAGCAGTTTCGGACAGGGGGCGAACACCGGGGAGCTGTTTTTT.